A selection of T cell receptor beta chains follows, all from one sample in a study of cytomegalovirus exposure and HLA in healthy donors. The protocol was immunoSEQ multiplex PCR, while the TCRdb copy is restricted to in-frame clones and leaves out a portion. The data hold 100,000 to 150,000 clones, with 65% to 75% observed a single time. Material: PBMCs. Receptors were obtained from a man in his forties in good health and CMV-seropositive. Each CDR3 is given with its conserved first and last residue. A D gene is named only where the DNA matches it firmly. Size values are once, few and many counts, or a class for expanded clones, and some rows have none.

j_call clone_size d_call v_call cdr3_nt cdr3_aa
TRBJ2-7 - - TRBV18 TGTGCCAGCTCACCGGACACCTACGAGCAGTACTTC CASSPDTYEQYF
TRBJ1-2 - - TRBV19 TGTGCCAGTAGTGCCTCAGGTGACAATAACTATGGCTACACCTTC CASSASGDNNYGYTF
TRBJ1-1 - - TRBV4-2 TGTGCCAGCAGCCAAGAACGTCGGACTGAAGCTTTCTTT CASSQERRTEAFF
TRBJ2-7 - TRBD2 TRBV10-3 TGTGCCATCAGTAACAAGCGGGGGGGCTACGAGCAGTACTTC CAISNKRGGYEQYF
TRBJ2-1 - - TRBV25-1 TGTGCCAGCTCACTAACCAGGGTCGAGCAGTTCTTC CASSLTRVEQFF
TRBJ2-4 - TRBD1 TRBV5-1 TGCGCCAGCAGCACGACAGGGGTGACGAACATTCAGTACTTC CASSTTGVTNIQYF
TRBJ1-3 few TRBD1 TRBV5-1 TGCGCCAGCAGCTTGGGAGGACAGGGAAGAAACACCATATATTTT CASSLGGQGRNTIYF
TRBJ2-1 - - TRBV18 TGTGCCAGCTCACCGTCCGCGAGCAATGAGCAGTTCTTC CASSPSASNEQFF
TRBJ2-5 few TRBD1 TRBV10-3 TGTGCCATCAGTGAGGGACAGGACCTTCAAGAGACCCAGTACTTC CAISEGQDLQETQYF
TRBJ2-3 - TRBD2 TRBV13 TGTGCCAGCAGCTCGGGGGCGCGGGGGGGCACAGATACGCAGTATTTT CASSSGARGGTDTQYF
TRBJ2-2 - - TRBV7-9 TGTGCCAGCAGCCTACGGGAACGTACCGGGGAGCTGTTTTTT CASSLRERTGELFF
TRBJ1-5 few TRBD1 TRBV10-2 TGCGCCAGCAGTTGGACAGGAGGGGTAGATCAGCCCCAGCATTTT CASSWTGGVDQPQHF